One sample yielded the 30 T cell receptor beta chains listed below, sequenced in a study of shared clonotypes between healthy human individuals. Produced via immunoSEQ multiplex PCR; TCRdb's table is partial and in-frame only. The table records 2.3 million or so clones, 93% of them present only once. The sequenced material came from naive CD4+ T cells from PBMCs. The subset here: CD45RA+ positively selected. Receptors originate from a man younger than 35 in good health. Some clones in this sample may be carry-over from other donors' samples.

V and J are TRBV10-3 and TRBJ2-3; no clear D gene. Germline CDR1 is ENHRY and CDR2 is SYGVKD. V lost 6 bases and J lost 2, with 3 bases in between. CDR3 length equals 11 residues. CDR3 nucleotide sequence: TGTGCCATCAGGAACACAGATACGCAGTATTTT. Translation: CAIRNTDTQYF.

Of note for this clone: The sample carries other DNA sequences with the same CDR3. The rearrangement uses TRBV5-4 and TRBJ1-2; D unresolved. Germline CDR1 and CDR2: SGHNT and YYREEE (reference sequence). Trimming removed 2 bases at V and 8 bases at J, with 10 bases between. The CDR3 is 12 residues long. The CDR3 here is CASSFDRGGYTF. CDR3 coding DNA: TGTGCCAGCAGCTTCGACCGAGGGGGCTACACCTTC.

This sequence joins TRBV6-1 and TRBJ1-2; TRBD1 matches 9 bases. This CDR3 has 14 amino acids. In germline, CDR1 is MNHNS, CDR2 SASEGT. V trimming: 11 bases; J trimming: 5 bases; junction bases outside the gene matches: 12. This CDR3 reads CAGMNTGGEYGYTF. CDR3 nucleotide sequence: TGTGCCGGGATGAACACAGGGGGCGAGTATGGCTACACCTTC.

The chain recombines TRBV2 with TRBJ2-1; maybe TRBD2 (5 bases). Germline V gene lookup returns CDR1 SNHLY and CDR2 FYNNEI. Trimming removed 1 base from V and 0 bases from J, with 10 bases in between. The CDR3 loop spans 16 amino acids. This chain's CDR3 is CASSEGNAGSYNEQFF. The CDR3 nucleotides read TGTGCCAGCAGTGAAGGGAATGCGGGCTCCTACAATGAGCAGTTCTTC.

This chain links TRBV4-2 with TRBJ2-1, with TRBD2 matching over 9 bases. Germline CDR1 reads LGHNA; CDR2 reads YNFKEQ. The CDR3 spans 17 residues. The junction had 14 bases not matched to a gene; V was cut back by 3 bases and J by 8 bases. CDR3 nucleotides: TGTGCCAGCAGCCAGGGGGTAGCGGGAGCCTCTGAGGATGAGCAGTTCTTC. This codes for CASSQGVAGASEDEQFF.

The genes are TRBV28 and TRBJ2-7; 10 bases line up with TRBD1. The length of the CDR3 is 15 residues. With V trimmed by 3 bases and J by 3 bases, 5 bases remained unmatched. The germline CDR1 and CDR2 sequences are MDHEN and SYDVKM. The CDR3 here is CASSLRQGAVYEQYF. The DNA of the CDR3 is TGTGCCAGCAGTTTGAGACAGGGGGCGGTCTACGAGCAGTACTTC.

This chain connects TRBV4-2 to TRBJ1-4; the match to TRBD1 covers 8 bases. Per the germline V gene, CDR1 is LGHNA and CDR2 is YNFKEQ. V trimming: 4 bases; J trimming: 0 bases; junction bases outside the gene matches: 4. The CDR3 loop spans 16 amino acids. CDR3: CASSPQQGATNEKLFF. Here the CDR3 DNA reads TGTGCCAGCAGCCCACAACAGGGGGCAACTAATGAAAAACTGTTTTTT.

The CDR3 region is CASSEGEDGEAFF. The CDR3 DNA reads as TGTGCCAGCAGTGAAGGGGAGGACGGTGAAGCTTTCTTT. The chain combines TRBV2 with TRBJ1-1, with D unclear. This CDR3 contains 13 residues. CDR1 SNHLY and CDR2 FYNNEI come from the germline V gene. Trimming cost V 1 base and J 7 bases, with 10 bases left between them.

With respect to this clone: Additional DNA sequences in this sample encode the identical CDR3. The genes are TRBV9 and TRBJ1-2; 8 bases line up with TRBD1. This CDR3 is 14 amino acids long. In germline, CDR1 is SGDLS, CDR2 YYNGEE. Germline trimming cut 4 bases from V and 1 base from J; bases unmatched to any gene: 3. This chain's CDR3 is CASSRGQGNYGYTF. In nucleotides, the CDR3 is TGTGCCAGCAGCCGAGGACAGGGTAACTATGGCTACACCTTC.

This CDR3 is CASSFRAPTGNQPQHF. The CDR3 DNA reads as TGTGCCAGCAGTTTTAGAGCTCCCACAGGCAATCAGCCCCAGCATTTT. The rearrangement joins TRBV27 to TRBJ1-5; D is unclear. The CDR3 spans 16 residues. The germline V gene encodes CDR1 MNHEY and CDR2 SMNVEV (reference sequence). Trimming took 3 bases from V and 2 from J, leaving 14 bases between them.

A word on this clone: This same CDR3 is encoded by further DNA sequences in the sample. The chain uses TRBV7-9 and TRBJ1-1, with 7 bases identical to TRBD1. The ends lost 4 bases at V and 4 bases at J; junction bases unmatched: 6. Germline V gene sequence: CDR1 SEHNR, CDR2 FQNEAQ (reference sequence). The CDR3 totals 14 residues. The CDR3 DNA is TGTGCCAGCAGCTCAACAGGGGTGGCCACTGAAGCTTTCTTT. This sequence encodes CASSSTGVATEAFF.

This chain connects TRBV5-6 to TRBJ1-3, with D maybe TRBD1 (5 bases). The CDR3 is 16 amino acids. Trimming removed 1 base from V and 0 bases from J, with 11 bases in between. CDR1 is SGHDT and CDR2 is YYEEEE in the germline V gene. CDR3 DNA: TGTGCCAGCAGCTTGACCGTCAGGGACTCTGGAAACACCATATATTTT. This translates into CASSLTVRDSGNTIYF.

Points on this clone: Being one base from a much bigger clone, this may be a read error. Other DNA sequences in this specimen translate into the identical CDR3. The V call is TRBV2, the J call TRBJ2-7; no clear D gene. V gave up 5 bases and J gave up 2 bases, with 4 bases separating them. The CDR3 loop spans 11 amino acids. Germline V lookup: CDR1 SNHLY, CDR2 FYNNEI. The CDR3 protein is CASSFTYEQYF. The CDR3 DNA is TGTGCCAGCAGTTTTACCTACGAGCAGTACTTC.

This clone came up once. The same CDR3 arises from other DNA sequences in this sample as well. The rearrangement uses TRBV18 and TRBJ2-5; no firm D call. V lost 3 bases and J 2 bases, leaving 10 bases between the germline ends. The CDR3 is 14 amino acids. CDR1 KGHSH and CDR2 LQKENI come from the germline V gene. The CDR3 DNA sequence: TGTGCCAGCTCACCTAGGGCAGGACAAGAGACCCAGTACTTC. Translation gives CASSPRAGQETQYF.

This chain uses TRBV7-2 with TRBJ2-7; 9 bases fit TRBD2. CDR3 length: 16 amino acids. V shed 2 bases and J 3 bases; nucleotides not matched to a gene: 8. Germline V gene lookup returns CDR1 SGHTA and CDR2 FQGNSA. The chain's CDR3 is CASSLSGSGSFYEQYF. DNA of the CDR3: TGTGCCAGCAGCTTAAGTGGTAGCGGGAGTTTCTACGAGCAGTACTTC.

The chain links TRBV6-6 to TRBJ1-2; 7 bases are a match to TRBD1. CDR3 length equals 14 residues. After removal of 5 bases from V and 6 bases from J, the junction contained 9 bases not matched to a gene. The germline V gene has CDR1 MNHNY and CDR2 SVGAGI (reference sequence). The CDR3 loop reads CASSDPGTADGYTF. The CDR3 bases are TGTGCCAGCAGTGACCCCGGGACAGCCGATGGCTACACCTTC.

This chain's CDR3 is CASSPQTDLGGYTF. The CDR3 DNA is TGTGCCAGCTCACCGCAGACGGACCTGGGAGGCTACACCTTC. The chain recombines TRBV18 with TRBJ1-2; D remains unclear. Germline CDR1 reads KGHSH; CDR2 reads LQKENI. This CDR3 spans 14 amino acids. Trimming left V 3 bases short and J 8 bases short, with 16 bases between.

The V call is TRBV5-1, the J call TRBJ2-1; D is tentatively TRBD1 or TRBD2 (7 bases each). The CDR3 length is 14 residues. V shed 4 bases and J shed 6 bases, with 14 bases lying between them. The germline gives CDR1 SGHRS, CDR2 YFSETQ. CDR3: CASSQGGNPNEQFF. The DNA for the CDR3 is TGCGCCAGCAGCCAGGGGGGGAATCCCAATGAGCAGTTCTTC.

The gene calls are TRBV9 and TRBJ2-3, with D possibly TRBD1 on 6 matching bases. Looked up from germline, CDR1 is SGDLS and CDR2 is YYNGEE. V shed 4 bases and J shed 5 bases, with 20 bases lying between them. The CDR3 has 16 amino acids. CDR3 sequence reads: CASSPQGRGAIDTQYF. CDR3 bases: TGTGCCAGCAGCCCCCAAGGCAGGGGAGCGATAGATACGCAGTATTTT.

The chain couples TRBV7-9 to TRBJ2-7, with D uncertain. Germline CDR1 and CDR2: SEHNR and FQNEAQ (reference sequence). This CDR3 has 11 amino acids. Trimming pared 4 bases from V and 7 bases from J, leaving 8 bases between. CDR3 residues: CASSSRIEQYF. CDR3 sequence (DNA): TGTGCCAGCAGCTCTCGGATAGAGCAGTACTTC.

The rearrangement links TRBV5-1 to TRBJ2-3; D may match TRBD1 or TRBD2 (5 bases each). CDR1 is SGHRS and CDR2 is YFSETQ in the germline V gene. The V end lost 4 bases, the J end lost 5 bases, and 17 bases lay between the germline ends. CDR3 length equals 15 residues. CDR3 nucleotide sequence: TGCGCCAGCAGCCCGGGGCAGTCGACTTTAGATACGCAGTATTTT. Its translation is CASSPGQSTLDTQYF. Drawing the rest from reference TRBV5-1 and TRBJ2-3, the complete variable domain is KAGVTQTPRYLIKTRGQQVTLSCSPISGHRSVSWYQQTPGQGLQFLFEYFSETQRNKGNFPGRFSGRQFSNSRSEMNVSTLELGDSALYLCASSPGQSTLDTQYFGPGTRLTVL.

CDR3 in amino acids: CASSTVRDLMGEQYF. The CDR3 DNA follows: TGTGCCAGCAGCACGGTCAGGGACCTTATGGGCGAGCAGTACTTC. The chain carries TRBV11-2 and TRBJ2-7; tentatively, D is TRBD1 or TRBD2 (5 bases each). The germline CDR1 and CDR2 sequences are SGHAT and FQNNGV. With 5 bases removed from V and 6 bases from J, the gap between germline ends came to 20 bases. The CDR3 is 15 amino acids.

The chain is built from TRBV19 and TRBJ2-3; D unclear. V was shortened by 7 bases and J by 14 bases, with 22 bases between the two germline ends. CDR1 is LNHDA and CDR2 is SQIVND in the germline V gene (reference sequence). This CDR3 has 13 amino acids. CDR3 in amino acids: CASTQASEGLRYF. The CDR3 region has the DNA TGTGCCAGTACACAAGCCTCGGAAGGTCTACGGTATTTT.

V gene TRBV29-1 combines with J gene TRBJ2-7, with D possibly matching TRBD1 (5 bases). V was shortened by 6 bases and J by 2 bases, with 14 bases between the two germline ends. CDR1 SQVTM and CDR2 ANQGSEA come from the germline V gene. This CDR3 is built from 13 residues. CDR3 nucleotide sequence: TGCAGCGTCGCCGTTCAGGGTCCCTACGAGCAGTACTTC. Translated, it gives CSVAVQGPYEQYF.

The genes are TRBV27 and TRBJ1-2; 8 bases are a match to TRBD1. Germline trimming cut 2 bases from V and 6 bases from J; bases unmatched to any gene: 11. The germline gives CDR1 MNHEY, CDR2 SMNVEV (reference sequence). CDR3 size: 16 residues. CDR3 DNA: TGTGCCAGCAGTTTAATTGGACAGGGCGTCTATGATGGCTACACCTTC. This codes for CASSLIGQGVYDGYTF.

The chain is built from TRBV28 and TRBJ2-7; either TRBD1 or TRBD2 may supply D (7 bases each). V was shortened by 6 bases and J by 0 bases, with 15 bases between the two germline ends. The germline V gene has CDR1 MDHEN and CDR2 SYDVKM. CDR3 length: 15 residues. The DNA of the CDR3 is TGTGCCAGCAGCCAGGGGGGGGAAAGCTCCTACGAGCAGTACTTC. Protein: CASSQGGESSYEQYF.

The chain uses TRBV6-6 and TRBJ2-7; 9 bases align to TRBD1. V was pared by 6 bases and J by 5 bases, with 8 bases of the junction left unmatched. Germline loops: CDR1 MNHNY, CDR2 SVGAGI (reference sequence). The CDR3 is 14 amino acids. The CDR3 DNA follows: TGTGCCAGCAGGGGGGACAGGGAGATCGACGAGCAGTACTTC. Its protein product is CASRGDREIDEQYF.

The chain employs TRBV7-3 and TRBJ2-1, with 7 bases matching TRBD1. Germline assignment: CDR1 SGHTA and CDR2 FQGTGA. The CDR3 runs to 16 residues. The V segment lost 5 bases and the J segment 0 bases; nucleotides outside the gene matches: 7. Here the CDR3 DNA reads TGTGCCAGCAGCATACAGGGGCCTAGCTCCTACAATGAGCAGTTCTTC. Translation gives CASSIQGPSSYNEQFF.

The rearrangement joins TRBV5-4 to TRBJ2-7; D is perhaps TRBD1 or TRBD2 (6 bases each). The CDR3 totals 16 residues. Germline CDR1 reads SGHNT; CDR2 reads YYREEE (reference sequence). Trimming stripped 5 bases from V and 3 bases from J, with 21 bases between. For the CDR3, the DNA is TGTGCCAGCAGGGGCCGGGGGCAGACCCTCCGCTACGAGCAGTACTTC. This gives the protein CASRGRGQTLRYEQYF.

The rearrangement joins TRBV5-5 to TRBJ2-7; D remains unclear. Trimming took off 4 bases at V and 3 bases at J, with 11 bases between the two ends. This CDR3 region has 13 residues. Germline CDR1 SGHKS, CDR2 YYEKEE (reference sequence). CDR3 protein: CASSVRIYYEQYF. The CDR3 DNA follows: TGTGCCAGCAGCGTCCGGATCTACTACGAGCAGTACTTC.